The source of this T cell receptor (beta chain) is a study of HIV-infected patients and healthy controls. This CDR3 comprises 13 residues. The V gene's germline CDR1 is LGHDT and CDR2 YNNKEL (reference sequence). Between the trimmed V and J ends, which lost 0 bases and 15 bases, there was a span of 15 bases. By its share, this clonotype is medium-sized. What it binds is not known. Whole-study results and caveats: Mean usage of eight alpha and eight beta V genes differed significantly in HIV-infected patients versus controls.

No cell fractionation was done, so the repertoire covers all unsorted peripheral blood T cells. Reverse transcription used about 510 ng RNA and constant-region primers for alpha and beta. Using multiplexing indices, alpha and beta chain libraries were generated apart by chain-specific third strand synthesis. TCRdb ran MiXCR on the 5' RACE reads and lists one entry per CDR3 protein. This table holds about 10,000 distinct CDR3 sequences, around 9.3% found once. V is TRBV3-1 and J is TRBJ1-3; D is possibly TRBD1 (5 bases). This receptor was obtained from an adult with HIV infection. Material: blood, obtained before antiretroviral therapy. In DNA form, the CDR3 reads TGTGCCAGCAGCCAAGACGGTAGTACAGGCGGATATTTT. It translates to CASSQDGSTGGYF.